This T cell receptor beta chain was retrieved from a study of control samples from healthy donors and cancer patients. There are 14 residues in the CDR3. The germline CDR1 and CDR2 sequences are SGHNT and YYREEE (reference sequence). The V and J ends lost 4 bases and 2 bases respectively, with 11 bases between them. TCRdb keeps only in-frame clones here, not all; method: immunoSEQ multiplex PCR. The table lists about 120,000 clones, approximately 90% of them singletons. The receptor was isolated from a woman under 30 in good health. This chain joins TRBV5-4 and TRBJ2-3; D not resolved. The sequenced sample consisted of blood. CDR3 DNA: TGTGCCAGCAGCATACTACTCGACACAGATACGCAGTATTTT. Its protein product is CASSILLDTDTQYF.